The following is a TCR beta chain sequence with its context. In this sample, this clone turned up a few times. Its antigen has not been determined. No base qualities exist here, and no much larger clone lies one base off it. Measured from the cysteine to the phenylalanine, the CDR3 is 15 residues long. The retained sequence is limited to the CDR3, 45 bases, with the frame set at the first base. The germline V gene encodes CDR1 SEHNR and CDR2 FQNEAQ (reference sequence). Trimming costs V 5 bases and J 9 bases, and their ends lie 23 bases apart. This sample stems from a study of blood T cell repertoires in COVID-19 (dated by TCRdb to the early 2020s). Study-wide context: Samples from collaborators originated in the United States, Italy and Spain and spanned both the acute and convalescent phases of COVID-19. The prospective study material was composed of cDNA or gDNA derived from T cells, B-cell-depleted T cells, or PBMCs. The dataset comprised deeply sampled blood TCRbeta repertoires from subjects exposed to, actively infected with, or recovered from COVID-19. A freely available public database, intended as a resource for researchers studying the immune response to SARS-CoV-2, is where the repertoires were released. Samples came from the ongoing ImmuneRACE study (first 160 participants) plus 1,254 subjects from 6 global collaborators. A de-identified subject ID, COVID-19 status, age in years and sex were almost always included in the sample metadata. Where available, HLA class I and class II types were obtained from metadata supplied by the sample provider rather than from assay-based typing. What the study reported, not specific to this receptor: The amount of clinical and demographic metadata varied by source and participant and was provided uncurated.

The immunoSEQ Assay, a bias-controlled multiplex PCR, was used to amplify TCRbeta CDR3 regions from genomic DNA. In the source study's methods: Nucleated cell counts per sample were estimated from amplification of reference gene primers within the assay. To quantify the absolute abundance of each unique TCRbeta CDR3 rearrangement, sequence reads were collapsed and filtered. For each sample, productive Simpson clonality was calculated as the square root of Simpson's diversity index across productive rearrangements. TCRdb holds this immuneACCESS table with in-frame rearrangements only. Some clones are missing; in checked studies, unresolved V genes explain under half, and the rest has no known cause. That table supplies the V and J calls and clone size; D and trimming were determined from the DNA. This sample gives 150,000 to 200,000 clones in total; 81% of them show up just once. The ten largest account for around 12% of the sample.

At one collaborating source in Seattle, patients were enrolled during active infection and were followed longitudinally through the course of disease. Whole blood was collected in K2EDTA tubes by collaborating institutions according to the institutions' own protocols. Collaborator samples were shipped for TCRbeta analysis as frozen whole blood, isolated PBMCs, or DNA extracted from either sample type. Sequenced input: peripheral blood. Rearrangement joined TRBV7-9 to TRBJ2-7, with TRBD2 perhaps the D gene, on 6 matching bases. This sequence was found in a woman aged 80 or over with COVID-19, enrolled during active disease. Read as DNA, the sequence is TGTGCCAGCAGCAGCGGCGCGGGACTCCTGAAGGTGCAGTACTTC. This encodes CASSSGAGLLKVQYF.